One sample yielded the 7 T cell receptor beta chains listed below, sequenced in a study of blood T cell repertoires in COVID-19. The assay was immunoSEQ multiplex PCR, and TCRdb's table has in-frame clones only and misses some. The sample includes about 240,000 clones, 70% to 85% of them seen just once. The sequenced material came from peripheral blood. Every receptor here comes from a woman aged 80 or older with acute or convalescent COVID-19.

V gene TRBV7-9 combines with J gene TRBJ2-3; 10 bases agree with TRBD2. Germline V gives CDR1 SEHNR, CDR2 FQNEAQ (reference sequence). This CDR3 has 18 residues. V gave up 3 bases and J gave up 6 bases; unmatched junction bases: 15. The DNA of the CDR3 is TGTGCCAGCAGCTTGAACCGAGACAGCGGGGGGGCCAGGGATACGCAGTATTTT. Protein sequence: CASSLNRDSGGARDTQYF.

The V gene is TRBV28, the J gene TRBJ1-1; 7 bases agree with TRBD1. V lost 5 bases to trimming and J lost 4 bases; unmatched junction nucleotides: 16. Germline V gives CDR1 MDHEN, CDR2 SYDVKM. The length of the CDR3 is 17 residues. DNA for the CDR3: TGTGCCAGCAGTCCCTACCACACAGGGGTCGGGAGCACTGAAGCTTTCTTT. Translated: CASSPYHTGVGSTEAFF.

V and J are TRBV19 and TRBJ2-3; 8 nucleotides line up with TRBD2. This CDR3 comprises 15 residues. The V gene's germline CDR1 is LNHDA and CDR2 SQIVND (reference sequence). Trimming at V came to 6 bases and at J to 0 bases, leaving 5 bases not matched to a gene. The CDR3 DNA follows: TGTGCCAGTAGCCCGGGGGGGTCTAGCACAGATACGCAGTATTTT. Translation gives CASSPGGSSTDTQYF.

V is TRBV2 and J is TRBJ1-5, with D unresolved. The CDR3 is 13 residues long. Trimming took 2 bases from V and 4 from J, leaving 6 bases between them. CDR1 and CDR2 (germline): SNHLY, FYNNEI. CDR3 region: CASSERVNQPQHF. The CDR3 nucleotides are TGTGCCAGCAGTGAACGAGTAAATCAGCCCCAGCATTTT.

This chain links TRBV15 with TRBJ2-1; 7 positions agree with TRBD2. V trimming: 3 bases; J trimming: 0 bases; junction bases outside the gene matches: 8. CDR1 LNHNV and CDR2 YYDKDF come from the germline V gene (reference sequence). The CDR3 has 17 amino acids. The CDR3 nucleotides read TGTGCCACCAGCAGTGAATTCGGGACTAACTCCTACAATGAGCAGTTCTTC. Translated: CATSSEFGTNSYNEQFF.

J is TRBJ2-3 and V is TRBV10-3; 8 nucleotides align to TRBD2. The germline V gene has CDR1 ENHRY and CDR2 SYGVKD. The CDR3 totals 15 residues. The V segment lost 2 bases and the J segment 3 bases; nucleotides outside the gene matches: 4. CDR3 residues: CAISEHSGVTDTQYF. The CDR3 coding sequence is TGTGCCATCAGTGAGCATAGCGGGGTGACAGATACGCAGTATTTT.

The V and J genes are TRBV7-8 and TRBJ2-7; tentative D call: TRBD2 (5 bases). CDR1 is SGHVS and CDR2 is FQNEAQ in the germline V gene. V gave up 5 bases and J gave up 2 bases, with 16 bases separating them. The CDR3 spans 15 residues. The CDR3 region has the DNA TGTGCCAGCAGCCCCGAACGGGGTTTCACCTACGAGCAGTACTTC. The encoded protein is CASSPERGFTYEQYF. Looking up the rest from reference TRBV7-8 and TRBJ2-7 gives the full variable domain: GAGVSQSPRYKVAKRGQDVALRCDPISGHVSLFWYQQALGQGPEFLTYFQNEAQLDKSGLPSDRFFAERPEGSVSTLKIQRTQQEDSAVYLCASSPERGFTYEQYFGPGTRLTVT.